These 13 T cell receptor beta chains share one sample of origin, sequenced in a study of T cell responses to AZD1222 COVID-19 vaccine. TCRdb keeps only in-frame clones here, not all; method: immunoSEQ multiplex PCR. The sample holds 250,000 or so clones, 80% to 95% seen once. Sequences were derived from peripheral blood, sampled on day 0 of AZD1222 vaccination. These receptors were collected from an adult in good health.

V gene TRBV5-4 combines with J gene TRBJ1-2, with 7 nucleotides matching TRBD1. The CDR3 contains 14 residues. Germline V gives CDR1 SGHNT, CDR2 YYREEE (reference sequence). The J segment lost 4 bases and the V segment lost 3 bases, leaving 6 bases of the junction unmatched. CDR3 DNA sequence: TGTGCCAGCAGCTCCGGGACAGACCGCTATGGCTACACCTTC. Translation: CASSSGTDRYGYTF.

The V gene is TRBV18, the J gene TRBJ1-1, with D uncertain. In germline, CDR1 is KGHSH, CDR2 LQKENI. The CDR3 sequence is 15 residues long. Trimming took 0 bases from V and 0 from J, leaving 8 bases between them. The CDR3 sequence is CASSPPVRMNTEAFF. As DNA, the CDR3 is TGTGCCAGCTCACCACCGGTCCGCATGAACACTGAAGCTTTCTTT.

Only a few counts were recorded for this clone. This chain uses TRBV19 with TRBJ1-1; D may be TRBD1 (5 bases). There are 15 residues in the CDR3. V was shortened by 3 bases and J by 3 bases, with 14 bases between the two germline ends. CDR1 and CDR2 from the germline V gene are LNHDA and SQIVND (reference sequence). CDR3 amino acids: CASSMDQGGYTEAFF. The CDR3 DNA reads as TGTGCCAGTAGTATGGACCAGGGTGGGTACACTGAAGCTTTCTTT.

V gene TRBV12-3 or TRBV12-4 combines with J gene TRBJ1-2; D gene ambiguous. The CDR3 spans 12 residues. V gave up 3 bases and J gave up 3 bases, with 5 bases separating them. CDR3 in DNA: TGTGCCAGCAGTTTCGGGGACTATGGCTACACCTTC. It yields the protein CASSFGDYGYTF.

Only one count was recorded for this clone. This chain links TRBV18 with TRBJ2-7; a weak D match, TRBD1 (6 bases). The length of the CDR3 is 14 residues. V was pared by 1 base and J by 4 bases, with 11 bases between. CDR1 and CDR2 from the germline V gene are KGHSH and LQKENI. The CDR3 coding sequence is TGTGCCAGCTCACCACGAGGACAGAATTACGAGCAGTACTTC. This gives the protein CASSPRGQNYEQYF.

This chain uses TRBV3-1 (or the pseudogene TRBV3-2) with TRBJ2-7; D call uncertain. The CDR3 has 11 residues. Looked up from germline, CDR1 is LGHDT and CDR2 is YNNKEL (reference sequence). Trimming left V 8 bases short and J 6 bases short, with 11 bases between. CDR3 region: CASRSSGEQYF. CDR3 sequence (DNA): TGTGCCAGCCGATCCTCGGGCGAGCAGTACTTC.

This clone was detected a few times. The J gene is TRBJ1-1, the V gene TRBV7-2; 10 nucleotides match TRBD1. Germline assignment: CDR1 SGHTA and CDR2 FQGNSA. J was trimmed by 7 bases and V by 4 bases; bases with no gene match: 6. The CDR3 contains 14 residues. Here the CDR3 DNA reads TGTGCCAGCAGCTGGGACAGGGGATGGGGTGAAGCTTTCTTT. As protein: CASSWDRGWGEAFF.

This chain joins TRBV24-1 and TRBJ1-3; D is ambiguous. Trimming took off 3 bases at V and 2 bases at J, with 10 bases between the two ends. The germline CDR1 and CDR2 sequences are KGHDR and SFDVKD. The CDR3 has 15 residues. The CDR3 loop reads CATSDPTGPGNTIYF. As DNA, the CDR3 is TGTGCCACCAGTGATCCCACCGGACCTGGAAACACCATATATTTT.

V usage is TRBV5-1 and J usage is TRBJ1-1, with 11 bases matching TRBD1. The germline V gene has CDR1 SGHRS and CDR2 YFSETQ. The CDR3 has 17 amino acids. J gave up 4 bases and V 4 bases, and 12 bases lay outside the gene matches. The CDR3 sequence is CASSEGPVGQGGTEAFF. Written as DNA, the CDR3 is TGCGCCAGCAGCGAAGGCCCTGTGGGACAGGGGGGCACTGAAGCTTTCTTT.

The gene calls are TRBV2 and TRBJ1-5; a possible D gene is TRBD1 (5 bases). The CDR3 loop spans 12 amino acids. Trimming cost V 6 bases and J 7 bases, with 10 bases left between them. Germline V gives CDR1 SNHLY, CDR2 FYNNEI. The CDR3 protein is CASRSGLQPQHF. The CDR3 DNA follows: TGTGCCAGCAGGTCAGGGCTACAGCCCCAGCATTTT.

The chain couples TRBV5-1 to TRBJ1-3; tentative D call: TRBD1 (6 bases). Germline-derived CDR1 and CDR2 are SGHRS and YFSETQ. CDR3 length: 18 amino acids. Trimming shortened V by 4 bases and J by 0 bases, and 20 bases separated the two germline ends. This CDR3 is CASSPRLQGSYSGNTIYF. DNA for the CDR3: TGCGCCAGCAGCCCGAGGCTACAGGGAAGCTACTCTGGAAACACCATATATTTT.

Written as DNA, the CDR3 is TGTGCCAGCAGTCCCCCACAGGGGATGAATCAGCCCCAGCATTTT. Translation gives CASSPPQGMNQPQHF. The chain is built from TRBV28 and TRBJ1-5, with TRBD1 matching 7 bases. The CDR3 contains 15 residues. The J segment lost 4 bases and the V segment lost 5 bases, leaving 8 bases of the junction unmatched. Germline CDR1 reads MDHEN; CDR2 reads SYDVKM.

V usage is TRBV19 and J usage is TRBJ1-1, with unresolved D. The germline V gene has CDR1 LNHDA and CDR2 SQIVND (reference sequence). There are 13 residues in the CDR3. The germline V and J ends were trimmed by 8 bases and 1 base, with 11 bases remaining between them. DNA of the CDR3: TGTGCCAGTTCGGTCTCTCCGAACACTGAAGCTTTCTTT. Amino acids: CASSVSPNTEAFF.